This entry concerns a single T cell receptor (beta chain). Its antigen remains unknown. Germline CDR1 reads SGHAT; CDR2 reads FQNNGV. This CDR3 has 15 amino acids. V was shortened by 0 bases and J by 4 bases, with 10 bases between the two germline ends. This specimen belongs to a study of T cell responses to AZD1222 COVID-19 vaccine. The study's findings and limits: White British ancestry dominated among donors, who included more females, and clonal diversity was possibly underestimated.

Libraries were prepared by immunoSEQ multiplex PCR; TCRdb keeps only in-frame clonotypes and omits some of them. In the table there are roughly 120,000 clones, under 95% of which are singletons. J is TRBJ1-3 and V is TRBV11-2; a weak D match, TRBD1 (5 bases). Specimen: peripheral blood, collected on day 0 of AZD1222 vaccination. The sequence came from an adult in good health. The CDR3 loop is CASSLDVGTGNTIYF. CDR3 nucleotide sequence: TGTGCCAGCAGCTTAGACGTAGGGACGGGAAACACCATATATTTT.